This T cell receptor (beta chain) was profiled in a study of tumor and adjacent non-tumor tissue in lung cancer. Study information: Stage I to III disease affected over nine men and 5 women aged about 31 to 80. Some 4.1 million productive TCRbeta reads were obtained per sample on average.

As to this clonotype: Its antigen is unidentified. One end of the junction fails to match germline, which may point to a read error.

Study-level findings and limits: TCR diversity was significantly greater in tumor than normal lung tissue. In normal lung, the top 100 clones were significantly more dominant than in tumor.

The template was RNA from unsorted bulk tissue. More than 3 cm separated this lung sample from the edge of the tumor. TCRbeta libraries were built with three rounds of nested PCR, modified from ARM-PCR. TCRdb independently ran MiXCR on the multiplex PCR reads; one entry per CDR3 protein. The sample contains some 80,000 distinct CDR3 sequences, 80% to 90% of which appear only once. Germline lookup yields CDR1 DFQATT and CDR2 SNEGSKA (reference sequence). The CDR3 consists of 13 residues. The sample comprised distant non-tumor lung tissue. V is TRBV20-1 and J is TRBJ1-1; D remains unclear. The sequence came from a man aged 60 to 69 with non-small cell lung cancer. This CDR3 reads CSARPRQRTEGFF. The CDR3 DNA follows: TGTAGTGCTAGACCACGTCAGAGGACTGAAGGTTTCTTT.